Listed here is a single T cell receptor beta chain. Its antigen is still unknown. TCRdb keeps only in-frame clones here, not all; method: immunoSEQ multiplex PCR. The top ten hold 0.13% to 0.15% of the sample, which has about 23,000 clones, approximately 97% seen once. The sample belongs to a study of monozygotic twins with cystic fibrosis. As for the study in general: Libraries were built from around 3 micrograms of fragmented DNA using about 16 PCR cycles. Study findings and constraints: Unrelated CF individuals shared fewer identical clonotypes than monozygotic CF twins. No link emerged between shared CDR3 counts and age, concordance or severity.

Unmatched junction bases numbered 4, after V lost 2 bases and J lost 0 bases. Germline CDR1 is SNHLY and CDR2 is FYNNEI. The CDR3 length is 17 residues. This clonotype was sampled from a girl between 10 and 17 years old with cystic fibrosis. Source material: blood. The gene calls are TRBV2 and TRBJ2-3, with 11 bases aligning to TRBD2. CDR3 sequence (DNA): TGTGCCAGCAGTGAACTCGGGACTAGCGGTAGCACAGATACGCAGTATTTT. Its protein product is CASSELGTSGSTDTQYF. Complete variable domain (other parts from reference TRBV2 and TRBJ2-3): EPEVTQTPSHQVTQMGQEVILRCVPISNHLYFYWYRQILGQKVEFLVSFYNNEISEKSEIFDDQFSVERPDGSNFTLKIRSTKLEDSAMYFCASSELGTSGSTDTQYFGPGTRLTVL.